Sequencing of this TCR beta chain was carried out in a study of vaccination and CD4 T cells after COVID-19. About the study: Post-vaccine specimens were obtained a median roughly 70 days after dose two (range 14 to 241).

The Oncomine TCR Beta short-read assay was what sequenced the DNA obtained from cultured CD4+ T cells. TCRdb re-called the PCR reads with MiXCR, one entry per CDR3 protein. Of 9,500 to 14,000 distinct CDR3 sequences listed, approximately 62% are singletons. Findings of the study overall: The study found median SARS-CoV-2-reactive clonotypes rising from roughly 19 to 38, not significantly.

Treatment denoted: roughly 10-day PBMC culture with coronavirus spike peptide pools or control peptides (ViraFEST assay). As regards this clonotype: What it binds is not known.

CDR3 length: 13 amino acids. V lost 4 bases and J 4 bases, leaving 10 bases between the germline ends. Germline-derived CDR1 and CDR2 are SGHAT and FQNNGV. This TCR was recovered from a human donor who had recovered from COVID-19. Sequenced material: CD4+ T cells from blood, cultured in vitro. J is TRBJ1-2 and V is TRBV11-2, with TRBD1 as a possible D gene (5 bases). CDR3 in amino acids: CASSSGTAYGYTF. CDR3 nucleotides: TGTGCCAGCAGCTCCGGGACGGCCTATGGCTACACCTTC.